The rows below give T cell receptor beta chains drawn from one sample of a study of PD-L1 blockade in urothelial cancer. Method: immunoSEQ multiplex PCR; TCRdb's copy keeps in-frame clones and lacks some. Of 57,000 or so clones detected, over 75% appear once; the ten largest clones hold around 4.5%. The sample consisted of PBMCs, taken around atezolizumab (anti-PD-L1) treatment. All receptors derive from a man between 65 and 80 years old with urothelial cancer. CDR3s leave out the opening cysteine and the closing phenylalanine or tryptophan. A D gene is named only where the DNA matches it firmly.

D	V	length	J	CDR3
NA	TRBV5-1	11	TRBJ2-7	ASSLGIRGEQY
TRBD2	TRBV27	16	TRBJ2-7	ASGPRLAGGESPYEQY
NA	TRBV19	12	TRBJ2-3	ASSPLMTGDTQY
NA	TRBV30	11	TRBJ1-5	AWSVRSNQPQH
NA	TRBV7-2	11	TRBJ1-1	ASSLTENTEAF
TRBD1	TRBV9	12	TRBJ2-1	ASSVGQGFNEQF
NA	TRBV5-6	11	TRBJ1-2	ASSHRRVRGYT
NA	TRBV6-1	12	TRBJ1-4	ASSRTPTNEKLF
TRBD1	TRBV19	12	TRBJ2-7	ASRLSDRGREQY
NA	TRBV4-1	14	TRBJ2-2	ASSQEGSGNTGELF
TRBD1	TRBV19	12	TRBJ2-1	ASSPGQIDNEQF
TRBD1	TRBV2	11	TRBJ2-1	ASGQGIYNEQF
NA	TRBV18	18	TRBJ2-6	ASSPVLRRGSPTGANVLT